Following are 3 T cell receptor beta chains from one sample sequenced in a study of T cells in Graves' hyperthyroidism and ophthalmopathy. The TCR beta CDR3 regions underwent amplification using RNA transcripts as the source. HTBI primers were employed in a first-round RT-PCR of the TCR CDR3. TCRdb reprocessed the multiplex PCR reads with MiXCR, giving one entry per CDR3 protein. The sample carries 400,000 or so distinct CDR3 sequences, about 14% recorded once. The sequencing sample was made of blood. These receptor sequences come from a man aged 45-60 years with Graves' ophthalmopathy.

This clonotype was recorded a few times. The chain couples TRBV7-9 to TRBJ2-3; D unresolved. In germline, CDR1 is SEHNR, CDR2 FQNEAQ (reference sequence). CDR3 size: 10 residues. Trimming removed 7 bases at V and 3 bases at J, with 2 bases between. CDR3 coding DNA: TGTGCCAGCATGACAGATACGCAGTATTTT. Protein sequence: CASMTDTQYF.

This clonotype was counted only a few times. The chain joins TRBV29-1 to TRBJ2-3; D not resolved. V was pared by 4 bases and J by 2 bases, with 4 bases between. In germline, CDR1 is SQVTM, CDR2 ANQGSEA. This CDR3 region has 11 residues. CDR3 sequence: CSVGDTDTQYF. For the CDR3, the DNA is TGCAGCGTTGGCGACACAGATACGCAGTATTTT.

This clonotype was found many times. This rearrangement joins TRBV11-1 to TRBJ2-2; no definite D call. Germline V lookup: CDR1 SGHAT, CDR2 FQDESV (reference sequence). This CDR3 region has 15 residues. Trimming cost V 6 bases and J 6 bases, with 17 bases left between them. The CDR3 bases are TGTGCCAGCAGTACGGGCCCCGCTCAGCCCGGGGAGCTGTTTTTT. Its translation: CASSTGPAQPGELFF.